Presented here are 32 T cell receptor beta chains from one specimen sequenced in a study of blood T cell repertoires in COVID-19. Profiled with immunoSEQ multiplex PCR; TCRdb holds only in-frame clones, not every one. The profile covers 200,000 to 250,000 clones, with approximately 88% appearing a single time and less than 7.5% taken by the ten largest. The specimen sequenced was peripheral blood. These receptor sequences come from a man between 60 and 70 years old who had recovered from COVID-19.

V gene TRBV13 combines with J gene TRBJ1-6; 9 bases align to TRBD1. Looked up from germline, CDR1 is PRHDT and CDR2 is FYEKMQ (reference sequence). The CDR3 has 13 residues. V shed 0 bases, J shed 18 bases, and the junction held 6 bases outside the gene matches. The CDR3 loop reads CASSLGNRGLPHF. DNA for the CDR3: TGTGCCAGCAGCTTAGGAAACAGGGGGCTGCCCCACTTT.

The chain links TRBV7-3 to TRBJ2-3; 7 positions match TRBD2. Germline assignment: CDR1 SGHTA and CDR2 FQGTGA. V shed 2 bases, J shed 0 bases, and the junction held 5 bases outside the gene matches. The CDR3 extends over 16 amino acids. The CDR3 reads CASSLRAGSSTDTQYF. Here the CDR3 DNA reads TGTGCCAGCAGCTTACGAGCGGGGTCTAGCACAGATACGCAGTATTTT.

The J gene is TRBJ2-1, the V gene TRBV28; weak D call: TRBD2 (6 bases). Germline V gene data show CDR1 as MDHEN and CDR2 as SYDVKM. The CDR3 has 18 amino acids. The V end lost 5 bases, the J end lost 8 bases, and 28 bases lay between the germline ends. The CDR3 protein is CASSQRTRTDGRVHEQFF. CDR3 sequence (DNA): TGTGCCAGCAGTCAGCGCACTAGGACGGACGGGAGAGTACATGAGCAGTTCTTC.

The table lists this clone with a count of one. The CDR3 sequence: CASSHPGGSYGYTF. The DNA of the CDR3 is TGTGCCAGCAGTCACCCAGGGGGCTCCTATGGCTACACCTTC. The chain uses TRBV6-5 and TRBJ1-2; 8 positions agree with TRBD1. Looked up from germline, CDR1 is MNHEY and CDR2 is SVGAGI. Unmatched junction bases numbered 6, after V lost 5 bases and J lost 4 bases. The CDR3 sequence is 14 residues long.

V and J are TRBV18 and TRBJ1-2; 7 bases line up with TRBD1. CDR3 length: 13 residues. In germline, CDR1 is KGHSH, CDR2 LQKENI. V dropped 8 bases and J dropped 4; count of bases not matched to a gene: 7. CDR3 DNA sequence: TGTGCCAGCACCCGACAGGGTGCCTATGGCTACACCTTC. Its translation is CASTRQGAYGYTF.

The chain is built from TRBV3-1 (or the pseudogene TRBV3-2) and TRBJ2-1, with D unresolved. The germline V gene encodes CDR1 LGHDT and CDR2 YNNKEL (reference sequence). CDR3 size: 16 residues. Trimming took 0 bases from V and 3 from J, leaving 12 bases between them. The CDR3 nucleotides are TGTGCCAGCAGCCAAGAAATCCCGAGTTACTACAATGAGCAGTTCTTC. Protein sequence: CASSQEIPSYYNEQFF.

CDR3 in DNA: TGTGCCAGCAGGCGGGGCGGGGGGACCTCCTACGAGCAGTACTTC. Its protein product is CASRRGGGTSYEQYF. V usage is TRBV6-5 and J usage is TRBJ2-7, with TRBD2 matching 8 bases. The CDR3 runs to 15 residues. Germline CDR1 reads MNHEY; CDR2 reads SVGAGI. The V gene end was trimmed by 6 bases and the J gene end by 0 bases; junction bases not matched to a gene: 7.

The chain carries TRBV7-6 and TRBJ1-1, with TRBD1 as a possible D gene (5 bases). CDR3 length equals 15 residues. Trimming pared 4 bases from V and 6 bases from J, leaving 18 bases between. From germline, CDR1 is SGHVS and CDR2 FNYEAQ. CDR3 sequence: CASSSTWGGNAEAFF. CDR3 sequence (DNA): TGTGCCAGCAGCTCTACCTGGGGGGGAAATGCTGAAGCTTTCTTT.

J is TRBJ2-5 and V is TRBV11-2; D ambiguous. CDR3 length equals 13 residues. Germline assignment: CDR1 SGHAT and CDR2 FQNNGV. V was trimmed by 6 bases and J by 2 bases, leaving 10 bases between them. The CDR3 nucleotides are TGTGCCAGCAGGATTGCCGGTCAAGAGACCCAGTACTTC. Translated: CASRIAGQETQYF.

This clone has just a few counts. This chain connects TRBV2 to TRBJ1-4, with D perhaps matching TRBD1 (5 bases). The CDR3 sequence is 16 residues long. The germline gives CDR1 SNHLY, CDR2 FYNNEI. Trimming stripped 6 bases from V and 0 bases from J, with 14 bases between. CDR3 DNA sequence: TGTGCCAGCAGAGAATATGACAGTTCAACTAATGAAAAACTGTTTTTT. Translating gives CASREYDSSTNEKLFF.

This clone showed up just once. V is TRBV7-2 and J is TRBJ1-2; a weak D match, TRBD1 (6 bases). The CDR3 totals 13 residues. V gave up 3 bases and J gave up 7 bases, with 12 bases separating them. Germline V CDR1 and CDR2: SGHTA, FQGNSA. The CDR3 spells CASSLLRGIGYTF. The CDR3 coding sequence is TGTGCCAGCAGCTTGTTAAGGGGGATTGGCTACACCTTC.

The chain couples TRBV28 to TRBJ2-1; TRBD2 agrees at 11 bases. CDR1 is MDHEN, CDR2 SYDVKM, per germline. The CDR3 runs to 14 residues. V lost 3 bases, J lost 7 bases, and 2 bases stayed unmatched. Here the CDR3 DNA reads TGTGCCAGCAGTTTGGGACTAGCGGATAATGAGCAGTTCTTC. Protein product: CASSLGLADNEQFF.

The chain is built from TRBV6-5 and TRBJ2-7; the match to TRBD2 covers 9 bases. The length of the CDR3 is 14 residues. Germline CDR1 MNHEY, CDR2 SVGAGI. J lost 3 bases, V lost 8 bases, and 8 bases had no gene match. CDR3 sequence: CASAVAGAFYEQYF. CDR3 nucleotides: TGTGCCAGCGCCGTAGCGGGAGCTTTCTACGAGCAGTACTTC.

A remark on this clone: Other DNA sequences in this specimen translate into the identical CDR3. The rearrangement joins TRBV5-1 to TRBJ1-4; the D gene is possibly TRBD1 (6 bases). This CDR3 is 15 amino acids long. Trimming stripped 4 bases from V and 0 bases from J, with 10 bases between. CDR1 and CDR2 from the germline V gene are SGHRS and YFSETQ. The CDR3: CASSPTGSTNEKLFF. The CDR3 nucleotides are TGCGCCAGCAGCCCTACAGGGTCAACTAATGAAAAACTGTTTTTT.

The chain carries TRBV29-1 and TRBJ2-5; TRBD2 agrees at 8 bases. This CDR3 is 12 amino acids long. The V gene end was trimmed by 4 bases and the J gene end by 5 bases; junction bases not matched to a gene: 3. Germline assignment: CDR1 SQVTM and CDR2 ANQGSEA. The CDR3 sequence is CSVGQRGETQYF. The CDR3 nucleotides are TGCAGCGTTGGACAGCGGGGGGAGACCCAGTACTTC. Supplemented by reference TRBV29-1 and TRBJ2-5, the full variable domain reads SAVISQKPSRDICQRGTSLTIQCQVDSQVTMMFWYRQQPGQSLTLIATANQGSEATYESGFVIDKFPISRPNLTFSTLTVSNMSPEDSSIYLCSVGQRGETQYFGPGTRLLVL.

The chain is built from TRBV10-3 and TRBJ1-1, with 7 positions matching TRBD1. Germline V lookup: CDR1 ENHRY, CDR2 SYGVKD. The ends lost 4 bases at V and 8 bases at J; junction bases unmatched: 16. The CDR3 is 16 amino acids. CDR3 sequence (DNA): TGTGCCATCAGTGGGGACGGGGGACAGAGTAGATTGGAAGCTTTCTTT. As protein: CAISGDGGQSRLEAFF.

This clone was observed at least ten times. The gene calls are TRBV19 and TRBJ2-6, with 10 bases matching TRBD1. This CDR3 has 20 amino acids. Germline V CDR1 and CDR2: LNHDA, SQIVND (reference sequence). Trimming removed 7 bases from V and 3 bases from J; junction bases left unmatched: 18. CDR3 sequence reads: CASTTPMMGQGTGGANVLTF. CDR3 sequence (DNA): TGTGCCAGTACTACCCCAATGATGGGACAGGGGACTGGTGGGGCCAACGTCCTGACTTTC.

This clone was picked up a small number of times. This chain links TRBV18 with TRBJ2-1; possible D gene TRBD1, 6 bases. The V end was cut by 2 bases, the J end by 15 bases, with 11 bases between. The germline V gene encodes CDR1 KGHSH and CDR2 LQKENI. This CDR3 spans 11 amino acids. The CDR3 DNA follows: TGTGCCAGCTCACCAAAGGACAGTTTGTTCTTC. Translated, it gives CASSPKDSLFF. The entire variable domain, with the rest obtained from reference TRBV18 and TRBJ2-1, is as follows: NAGVMQNPRHLVRRRGQEARLRCSPMKGHSHVYWYRQLPEEGLKFMVYLQKENIIDESGMPKERFSAEFPKEGPSILRIQQVVRGDSAAYFCASSPKDSLFFGPGTRLTVL.

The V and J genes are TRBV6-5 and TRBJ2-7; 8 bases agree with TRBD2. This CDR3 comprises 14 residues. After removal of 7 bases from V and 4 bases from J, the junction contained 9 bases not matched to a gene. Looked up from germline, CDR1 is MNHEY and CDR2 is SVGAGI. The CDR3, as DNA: TGTGCCAGCACGGGCCTAGCGGGTGGGTACGAGCAGTACTTC. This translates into CASTGLAGGYEQYF.

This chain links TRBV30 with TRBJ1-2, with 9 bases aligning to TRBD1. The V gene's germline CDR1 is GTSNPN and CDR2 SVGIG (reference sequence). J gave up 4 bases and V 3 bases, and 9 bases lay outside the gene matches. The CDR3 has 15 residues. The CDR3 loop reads CAWRATGGRGYGYTF. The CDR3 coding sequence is TGTGCCTGGAGGGCAACAGGGGGCAGGGGCTATGGCTACACCTTC.

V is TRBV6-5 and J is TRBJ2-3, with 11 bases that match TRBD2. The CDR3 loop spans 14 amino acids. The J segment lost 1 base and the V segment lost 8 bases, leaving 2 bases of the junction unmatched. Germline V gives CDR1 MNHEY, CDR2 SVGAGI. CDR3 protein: CASGTSGRTDTQYF. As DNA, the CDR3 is TGTGCCAGCGGGACTAGCGGACGCACAGATACGCAGTATTTT.

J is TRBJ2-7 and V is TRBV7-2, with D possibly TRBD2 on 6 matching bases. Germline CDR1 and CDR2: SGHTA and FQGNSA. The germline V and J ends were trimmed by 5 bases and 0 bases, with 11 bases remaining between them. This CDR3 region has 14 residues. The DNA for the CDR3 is TGTGCCAGCAGCCCCGGGACTGTCTCCTACGAGCAGTACTTC. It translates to CASSPGTVSYEQYF.

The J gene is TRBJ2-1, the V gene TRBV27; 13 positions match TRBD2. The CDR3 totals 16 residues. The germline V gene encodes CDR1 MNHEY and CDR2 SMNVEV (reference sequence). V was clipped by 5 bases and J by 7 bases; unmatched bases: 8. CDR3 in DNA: TGTGCCAGCAGTCCTCGGACTAGCGGGAGAAGGAATGAGCAGTTCTTC. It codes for CASSPRTSGRRNEQFF.

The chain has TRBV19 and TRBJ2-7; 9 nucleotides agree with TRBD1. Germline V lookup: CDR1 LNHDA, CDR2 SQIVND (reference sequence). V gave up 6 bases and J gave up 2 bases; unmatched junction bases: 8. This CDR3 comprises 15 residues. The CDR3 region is CASRNAGQGTYEQYF. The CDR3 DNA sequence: TGTGCCAGTAGAAATGCGGGACAGGGCACCTACGAGCAGTACTTC.

CDR3 residues: CAISATGLFGNTIYF. In DNA form, the CDR3 reads TGTGCCATCAGTGCTACAGGGCTATTTGGAAACACCATATATTTT. This chain uses TRBV10-3 with TRBJ1-3, with D tentatively TRBD1 (6 bases). This CDR3 comprises 15 residues. Germline V gives CDR1 ENHRY, CDR2 SYGVKD. V lost 4 bases and J 3 bases, leaving 13 bases between the germline ends.

This CDR3 is CASSSRSQGYEQYF. The CDR3 region has the DNA TGTGCCAGCAGCTCCAGGTCTCAGGGCTACGAGCAGTACTTC. The gene calls are TRBV11-1 and TRBJ2-7, with D possibly TRBD1 on 5 matching bases. Germline V gene lookup returns CDR1 SGHAT and CDR2 FQDESV (reference sequence). This CDR3 region has 14 residues. V was trimmed by 4 bases and J by 3 bases, leaving 13 bases between them.

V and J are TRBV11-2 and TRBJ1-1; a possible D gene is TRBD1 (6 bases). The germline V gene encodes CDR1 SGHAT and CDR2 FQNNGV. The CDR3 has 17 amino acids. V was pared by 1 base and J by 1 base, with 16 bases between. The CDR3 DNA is TGTGCCAGCAGCTTAGGGGGAGCAGGGGTCCGGAACACTGAAGCTTTCTTT. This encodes CASSLGGAGVRNTEAFF.

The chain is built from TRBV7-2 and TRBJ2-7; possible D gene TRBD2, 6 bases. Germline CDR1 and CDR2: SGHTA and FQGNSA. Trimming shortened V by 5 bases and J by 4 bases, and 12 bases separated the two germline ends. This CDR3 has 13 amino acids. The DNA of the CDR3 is TGTGCCAGCAGCCCTGTAGCGGTGTACGAGCAGTACTTC. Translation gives CASSPVAVYEQYF.

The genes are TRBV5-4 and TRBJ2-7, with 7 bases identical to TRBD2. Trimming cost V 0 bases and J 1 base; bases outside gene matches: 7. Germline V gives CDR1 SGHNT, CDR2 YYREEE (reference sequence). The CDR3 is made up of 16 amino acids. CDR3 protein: CASSLATGGGSYEQYF. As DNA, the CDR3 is TGTGCCAGCAGCTTGGCCACGGGCGGGGGTTCCTACGAGCAGTACTTC.

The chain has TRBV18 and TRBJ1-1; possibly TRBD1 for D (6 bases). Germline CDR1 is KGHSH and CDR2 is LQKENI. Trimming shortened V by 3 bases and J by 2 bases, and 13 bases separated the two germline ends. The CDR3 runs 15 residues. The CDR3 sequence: CASSPPQGLNTEAFF. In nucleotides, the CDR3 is TGTGCCAGCTCACCTCCTCAGGGGCTAAACACTGAAGCTTTCTTT.

The CDR3 spells CASSLQGGRGTEAFF. CDR3 nucleotides: TGTGCCAGCAGCTTACAAGGGGGACGTGGCACTGAAGCTTTCTTT. This rearrangement joins TRBV7-2 to TRBJ1-1, with a possible D match to TRBD1 (6 bases). This CDR3 region has 15 residues. Germline CDR1 SGHTA, CDR2 FQGNSA. Trimming took off 2 bases at V and 4 bases at J, with 14 bases between the two ends.

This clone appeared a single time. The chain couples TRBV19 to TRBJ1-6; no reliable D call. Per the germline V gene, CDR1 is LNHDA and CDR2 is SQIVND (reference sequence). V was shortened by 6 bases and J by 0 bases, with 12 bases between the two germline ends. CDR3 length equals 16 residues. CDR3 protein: CASRLEPSSYNSPLHF. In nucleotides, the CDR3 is TGTGCCAGTAGATTGGAACCTAGCTCCTATAATTCACCCCTCCACTTT.